This T cell receptor (beta chain) appears in the sequencing data of a study of cytomegalovirus exposure and HLA in healthy donors. Vbeta (60) and Jbeta (13) primers were used in the PCR. Measured with immunoSEQ multiplex PCR; TCRdb has only the in-frame clones, and not every one. Here the sample spans 55,000 to 65,000 clones, about 89% being singletons. Remarks on this clone: Its antigen is unknown.

The germline CDR1 and CDR2 sequences are WNHNN and SYGVQD (reference sequence). Trimming left V 6 bases short and J 5 bases short, with 12 bases between. This CDR3 comprises 13 residues. Study-wide findings and caveats: Later, an analysis showed that TCR beta chains associated with HLA were more clonally expanded than others that were equally common. The later analysis indicated that the majority of CMV-associated TCR beta chains appeared HLA-restricted.

The sequence derives from a man aged 25-40 years in good health and CMV-seropositive. This rearrangement joins TRBV10-1 to TRBJ2-3; a weak D match, TRBD2 (5 bases). Sequenced material: PBMCs. In DNA, the CDR3 is TGCGCCAGCAGGCAGAGGGAAGAAGATACGCAGTATTTT. It specifies CASRQREEDTQYF.